The 31 T cell receptor beta chains below all came from one sample that was sequenced in a study of blood T cell repertoires in COVID-19. Method: immunoSEQ multiplex PCR; TCRdb's copy keeps in-frame clones and lacks some. The repertoire consists of 100,000 to 150,000 clones, with 84% occurring once and the leading ten covering 12%. The sample comprised peripheral blood. These TCRs come from a woman aged 60-70 years with acute or convalescent COVID-19.

This chain links TRBV30 with TRBJ1-4; TRBD1 agrees at 9 bases. The length of the CDR3 is 17 residues. The germline gives CDR1 GTSNPN, CDR2 SVGIG (reference sequence). V lost 8 bases to trimming and J lost 0 bases; unmatched junction nucleotides: 13. The CDR3 sequence is CARKQGAKGATNEKLFF. CDR3 bases: TGTGCCCGAAAACAGGGGGCCAAGGGTGCAACTAATGAAAAACTGTTTTTT.

The chain joins TRBV27 to TRBJ2-1, with D possibly matching TRBD1 (6 bases). The CDR3 has 15 residues. V gave up 7 bases and J gave up 6 bases, with 19 bases separating them. CDR1 and CDR2 from the germline V gene are MNHEY and SMNVEV (reference sequence). The CDR3 here is CASTLQGPLSNEQFF. In DNA, the CDR3 is TGTGCCAGCACCCTTCAGGGGCCATTGTCCAATGAGCAGTTCTTC.

This chain connects TRBV11-1 to TRBJ2-7; tentative D call: TRBD2 (5 bases). The CDR3 sequence is 15 residues long. The germline V gene has CDR1 SGHAT and CDR2 FQDESV (reference sequence). Trimming stripped 5 bases from V and 2 bases from J, with 16 bases between. CDR3: CASSPAANKPYEQYF. The CDR3 DNA reads TGTGCCAGCAGCCCAGCGGCCAACAAACCCTACGAGCAGTACTTC.

CDR3 DNA: TGCGCCAGCAGGGGGACAGGTGGAAACACCATATATTTT. Translated, it gives CASRGTGGNTIYF. The genes are TRBV5-1 and TRBJ1-3, with TRBD1 identical over 8 bases. The germline CDR1 and CDR2 sequences are SGHRS and YFSETQ. V shed 5 bases and J 3 bases; nucleotides not matched to a gene: 1. CDR3 size: 13 residues.

This sequence joins TRBV19 and TRBJ1-2; no firm D call. Germline V gene lookup returns CDR1 LNHDA and CDR2 SQIVND (reference sequence). The CDR3 is 14 residues long. Trimming cost V 6 bases and J 7 bases, with 18 bases left between them. CDR3 nucleotides: TGTGCCAGTAGCCTCCTGGTGGTTCCTAGTGGCTACACCTTC. Protein: CASSLLVVPSGYTF.

CDR3 DNA sequence: TGTGCCAGCAGCTTTGGCCAGGGGATGAACACTGAAGCTTTCTTT. It encodes CASSFGQGMNTEAFF. The chain recombines TRBV7-9 with TRBJ1-1; maybe TRBD1 (6 bases). The CDR3 runs to 15 residues. Per the germline V gene, CDR1 is SEHNR and CDR2 is FQNEAQ (reference sequence). Trimming stripped 3 bases from V and 0 bases from J, with 11 bases between. The entire variable domain, with the rest obtained from reference TRBV7-9 and TRBJ1-1, is as follows: DTGVSQNPRHKITKRGQNVTFRCDPISEHNRLYWYRQTLGQGPEFLTYFQNEAQLEKSRLLSDRFSAERPKGSFSTLEIQRTEQGDSAMYLCASSFGQGMNTEAFFGQGTRLTVV.

The chain employs TRBV24-1 and TRBJ2-1; 11 bases are a match to TRBD2. Germline V CDR1 and CDR2: KGHDR, SFDVKD. With 4 bases clipped from V and 5 bases from J, the junction kept 6 bases outside the gene matches. The CDR3 sequence is 16 residues long. This CDR3 is CATSDLAGGPNNEQFF. The DNA for the CDR3 is TGTGCCACCAGTGACCTAGCGGGGGGTCCCAACAATGAGCAGTTCTTC.

The gene calls are TRBV6-6 and TRBJ2-3; TRBD1 agrees at 7 bases. The germline V gene encodes CDR1 MNHNY and CDR2 SVGAGI (reference sequence). The CDR3 is 15 amino acids. V was clipped by 2 bases and J by 5 bases; unmatched bases: 7. CDR3: CASSYRAGGIDTQYF. CDR3 nucleotides: TGTGCCAGCAGTTACAGAGCAGGGGGAATAGATACGCAGTATTTT.

The rearrangement links TRBV2 to TRBJ1-4; D may be TRBD1 (5 bases). The CDR3 covers 15 residues. V gave up 2 bases and J gave up 8 bases, with 15 bases separating them. Germline V CDR1 and CDR2: SNHLY, FYNNEI. The CDR3 sequence is CASSEMAGPGEKLFF. In DNA, the CDR3 is TGTGCCAGCAGTGAAATGGCAGGGCCTGGGGAAAAACTGTTTTTT. The entire variable domain, with the rest obtained from reference TRBV2 and TRBJ1-4, is as follows: EPEVTQTPSHQVTQMGQEVILRCVPISNHLYFYWYRQILGQKVEFLVSFYNNEISEKSEIFDDQFSVERPDGSNFTLKIRSTKLEDSAMYFCASSEMAGPGEKLFFGSGTQLSVL.

This clone is a singleton in its sample. The chain recombines TRBV7-3 with TRBJ1-1; 7 positions agree with TRBD1. The trim removed 5 bases at V and 0 bases at J, leaving 9 bases unmatched. This CDR3 comprises 16 residues. CDR1 is SGHTA and CDR2 is FQGTGA in the germline V gene. CDR3 region: CASSPDPDRMNTEAFF. In DNA form, the CDR3 reads TGTGCCAGCAGCCCCGACCCGGACAGGATGAACACTGAAGCTTTCTTT. The whole variable domain, filled in from reference TRBV7-3 and TRBJ1-1, reads GAGVSQTPSNKVTEKGKYVELRCDPISGHTALYWYRQSLGQGPEFLIYFQGTGAADDSGLPNDRFFAVRPEGSVSTLKIQRTERGDSAVYLCASSPDPDRMNTEAFFGQGTRLTVV.

This clone was counted a single time. The chain recombines TRBV5-4 with TRBJ2-3, with D perhaps TRBD2 (5 bases). CDR3 length equals 14 residues. The V and J ends lost 0 bases and 2 bases respectively, with 7 bases between them. Per the germline V gene, CDR1 is SGHNT and CDR2 is YYREEE (reference sequence). In DNA, the CDR3 is TGTGCCAGCAGCTTGGCCGACTACACAGATACGCAGTATTTT. Residues: CASSLADYTDTQYF.

This clone was seen only a few times. The genes are TRBV19 and TRBJ1-5; no definite D call. This CDR3 has 14 amino acids. Trimming removed 5 bases at V and 3 bases at J, with 11 bases between. Germline lookup yields CDR1 LNHDA and CDR2 SQIVND (reference sequence). The CDR3 bases are TGTGCCAGTAGTTCGGGGTGGCTCAATCAGCCCCAGCATTTT. Translated, it gives CASSSGWLNQPQHF.

This clone was counted a single time. The rearrangement uses TRBV10-3 and TRBJ2-1; D call uncertain. Trimming stripped 4 bases from V and 5 bases from J, with 12 bases between. Germline V CDR1 and CDR2: ENHRY, SYGVKD. CDR3 size: 14 residues. This CDR3 reads CAISGSDTHNEQFF. The CDR3 DNA reads as TGTGCCATCAGTGGCTCCGACACCCACAATGAGCAGTTCTTC.

The V and J genes are TRBV5-8 and TRBJ1-1; no clear D gene. V lost 2 bases, J lost 3 bases, and 8 bases lay in between. CDR3 length equals 13 residues. Germline V gene data show CDR1 as SGHTS and CDR2 as YDEGEE. The CDR3 here is CASSFVGYTEAFF. CDR3 DNA: TGTGCCAGCAGCTTTGTTGGCTACACTGAAGCTTTCTTT.

This chain links TRBV18 with TRBJ2-3; 7 bases are a match to TRBD1. Losses at the gene ends were 2 bases for V and 3 bases for J; bases not matched to a gene: 2. In germline, CDR1 is KGHSH, CDR2 LQKENI. The CDR3 is made up of 14 amino acids. The CDR3 nucleotides are TGTGCCAGCTCACCAGGGACAGAAACAGATACGCAGTATTTT. Translating gives CASSPGTETDTQYF.

The chain is built from TRBV5-4 and TRBJ1-2; D not certain. V was pared by 5 bases and J by 7 bases, with 15 bases between. Germline V gives CDR1 SGHNT, CDR2 YYREEE (reference sequence). CDR3 size: 13 residues. CDR3 loop: CASRASMGSGYTF. The CDR3 DNA reads as TGTGCCAGCAGGGCATCTATGGGGAGTGGCTACACCTTC. Filled out from reference TRBV5-4 and TRBJ1-2, the complete variable domain reads ETGVTQSPTHLIKTRGQQVTLRCSSQSGHNTVSWYQQALGQGPQFIFQYYREEENGRGNFPPRFSGLQFPNYSSELNVNALELDDSALYLCASRASMGSGYTFGSGTRLTVV.

The genes are TRBV5-4 and TRBJ2-3; the match to TRBD2 covers 15 bases. CDR1 is SGHNT, CDR2 YYREEE, per germline (reference sequence). V was clipped by 4 bases and J by 2 bases; unmatched bases: 5. This CDR3 comprises 17 residues. The CDR3 here is CASSLRTSGGATDTQYF. In DNA form, the CDR3 reads TGTGCCAGCAGCCTTCGGACTAGCGGGGGGGCCACAGATACGCAGTATTTT.

This chain connects TRBV19 to TRBJ2-5; TRBD2 aligns across 7 bases. This CDR3 contains 15 residues. V lost 3 bases and J lost 5; bases outside the gene matches: 9. Germline loops: CDR1 LNHDA, CDR2 SQIVND (reference sequence). The CDR3 bases are TGTGCCAGTAGTATTGAAGCGGGGATCGGGGAGACCCAGTACTTC. Translating it yields CASSIEAGIGETQYF.

The chain couples TRBV4-2 to TRBJ2-5, with a weak D call TRBD2 (5 bases). V was trimmed by 1 base and J by 5 bases, leaving 11 bases between them. The CDR3 runs to 14 residues. The germline V gene has CDR1 LGHNA and CDR2 YNFKEQ. DNA of the CDR3: TGTGCCAGCAGCCAAGGGCTAGCCAAGGAGACCCAGTACTTC. Amino acids: CASSQGLAKETQYF.

The chain is built from TRBV19 and TRBJ1-6, with D tentatively TRBD1 (6 bases). Trimming stripped 7 bases from V and 2 bases from J, with 18 bases between. The CDR3 sequence is 17 residues long. CDR1 and CDR2 (germline): LNHDA, SQIVND (reference sequence). The CDR3 coding sequence is TGTGCCAGTACCGGATCCAGGGGAGGGACCTATAATTCACCCCTCCACTTT. Its translation is CASTGSRGGTYNSPLHF.

A word on this clone: Compared with germline, one end of the junction differs, possibly owing to a read error. The same CDR3 is also encoded by other DNA sequences in this sample. This rearrangement joins TRBV12-3 or TRBV12-4 to TRBJ2-1; D is ambiguous. The CDR3 has 11 residues. The CDR3 protein is CASSLSGQQFF. The CDR3 DNA follows: TGCGCCAGCAGTTTATCTGGCCAGCAGTTCTTC.

This chain links TRBV9 with TRBJ2-3; D ambiguous. V was pared by 3 bases and J by 0 bases, with 8 bases between. Germline CDR1 reads SGDLS; CDR2 reads YYNGEE. There are 14 residues in the CDR3. Written as DNA, the CDR3 is TGTGCCAGCAGCGCCGTCGTTAGCACAGATACGCAGTATTTT. It translates to CASSAVVSTDTQYF.

The chain recombines TRBV4-2 with TRBJ2-7; TRBD2 matches at 8 bases. With 0 bases clipped from V and 2 bases from J, the junction kept 9 bases outside the gene matches. This CDR3 region has 17 residues. Germline CDR1 is LGHNA and CDR2 is YNFKEQ. The CDR3, as DNA: TGTGCCAGCAGCCAAGATCGTGGGGCTAGCGGGCCCTACGAGCAGTACTTC. Translation gives CASSQDRGASGPYEQYF.

This sequence joins TRBV5-1 and TRBJ2-3; 8 bases match TRBD1. CDR1 and CDR2 from the germline V gene are SGHRS and YFSETQ. This CDR3 has 14 amino acids. V shed 4 bases, J shed 3 bases, and the junction held 4 bases outside the gene matches. CDR3 loop: CASSPQGETDTQYF. The CDR3 coding sequence is TGCGCCAGCAGCCCACAGGGGGAGACAGATACGCAGTATTTT.

The rearrangement joins TRBV9 to TRBJ2-2; D might be TRBD1 (6 bases). Trimming took 4 bases from V and 2 from J, leaving 21 bases between them. The CDR3 contains 18 residues. The germline V gene has CDR1 SGDLS and CDR2 YYNGEE. DNA of the CDR3: TGTGCCAGCAGCCCCTTGCGACAGGCCATCCCAAACACCGGGGAGCTGTTTTTT. Its translation: CASSPLRQAIPNTGELFF. The full variable domain, in which reference TRBV9 and TRBJ2-2 provide the parts outside the CDR3, is DSGVTQTPKHLITATGQRVTLRCSPRSGDLSVYWYQQSLDQGLQFLIQYYNGEERAKGNILERFSAQQFPDLHSELNLSSLELGDSALYFCASSPLRQAIPNTGELFFGEGSRLTVL.

This chain links TRBV5-6 with TRBJ1-2, with D unresolved. Germline CDR1 and CDR2: SGHDT and YYEEEE. Deletions cut 0 bases from V and 4 bases from J, with 13 bases between. This CDR3 contains 15 residues. CDR3 region: CASSLGTGSLYGYTF. For the CDR3, the DNA is TGTGCCAGCAGCTTGGGTACCGGGAGCCTCTATGGCTACACCTTC.

The genes are TRBV6-6 and TRBJ1-2; 7 bases are a match to TRBD1. The CDR3 contains 18 residues. Germline loops: CDR1 MNHNY, CDR2 SVGAGI (reference sequence). V lost 5 bases to trimming and J lost 4 bases; unmatched junction nucleotides: 19. The CDR3 DNA follows: TGTGCCAGCAGTCTCACTTACGGGCAGGGGGGACTAGTCTATGGCTACACCTTC. Protein product: CASSLTYGQGGLVYGYTF.

The chain recombines TRBV30 with TRBJ1-1; D may be TRBD1 (5 bases). Trimming shortened V by 4 bases and J by 1 base, and 13 bases separated the two germline ends. The CDR3 sequence is 14 residues long. Germline CDR1 GTSNPN, CDR2 SVGIG (reference sequence). As DNA, the CDR3 is TGTGCCTGGACCCCGCGGGGCGGGAACACTGAAGCTTTCTTT. Its translation: CAWTPRGGNTEAFF.

The J gene is TRBJ1-1, the V gene TRBV9; D is unresolved. Trimming removed 0 bases from V and 1 base from J, with 10 bases in between. The CDR3 runs to 15 residues. The V gene's germline CDR1 is SGDLS and CDR2 YYNGEE. Here the CDR3 reads CASSVGEAPNTEAFF. The CDR3 coding sequence is TGTGCCAGCAGCGTAGGGGAGGCGCCGAACACTGAAGCTTTCTTT.

At least ten counts were recorded for this clone. The V gene is TRBV2, the J gene TRBJ2-2; TRBD2 aligns across 12 bases. The germline CDR1 and CDR2 sequences are SNHLY and FYNNEI. This CDR3 has 14 residues. V trimming: 8 bases; J trimming: 5 bases; junction bases outside the gene matches: 3. CDR3 sequence reads: CASQTSGGTGELFF. The CDR3 coding sequence is TGTGCCAGCCAGACTAGCGGGGGAACCGGGGAGCTGTTTTTT.

V and J are TRBV27 and TRBJ1-5; D is undetermined. The CDR3 is 16 residues long. V gave up 4 bases and J gave up 0 bases, with 13 bases separating them. From germline, CDR1 is MNHEY and CDR2 SMNVEV (reference sequence). The CDR3 DNA follows: TGTGCCAGCAGTTACTCAGGAACTTATAGCAATCAGCCCCAGCATTTT. Translated, it gives CASSYSGTYSNQPQHF.